These 16 T cell receptor beta chains were sequenced from one sample in a study of Graves' ophthalmopathy and Graves' hyperthyroidism. The authors amplified TCR beta CDR3 regions, and they did so from RNA transcripts for repertoire sequencing. RT-PCR was first run with HTBI primers, then multiplex PCR in a second round. TCRdb ran MiXCR on the multiplex PCR reads and lists one entry per CDR3 protein. Altogether over 450,000 distinct CDR3 sequences are present, 14% being singletons, with the ten largest covering over 7.5%. The sequenced sample was blood. These receptors were collected from a woman aged 25 to 39 with Graves' ophthalmopathy.

This clonotype was observed at least ten times. This chain uses TRBV6-1 with TRBJ2-4, with 8 bases aligning to TRBD2. The CDR3 is made up of 14 amino acids. Per the germline V gene, CDR1 is MNHNS and CDR2 is SASEGT. The V and J ends lost 7 bases and 6 bases, in that order; junction bases with no gene match: 8. This chain's CDR3 is CASTHIRGGNIQYF. CDR3 coding DNA: TGTGCCAGCACTCATATTCGGGGGGGAAACATTCAGTACTTC.

This clonotype showed up many times. The rearrangement uses TRBV7-6 and TRBJ1-1, with unresolved D. The CDR3 is 12 amino acids. Trimming stripped 1 base from V and 6 bases from J, with 6 bases between. Germline V gene sequence: CDR1 SGHVS, CDR2 FNYEAQ. The CDR3 sequence: CASSLDLAEAFF. The CDR3 nucleotides are TGTGCCAGCAGCTTAGACTTAGCTGAAGCTTTCTTT.

On this clonotype: Its ends do not fully match the called genes, so a read error is possible. The chain recombines TRBV2 with TRBJ1-6; a possible D gene is TRBD1 (6 bases). The CDR3 loop spans 15 amino acids. The germline gives CDR1 SNHLY, CDR2 FYNNEI. CDR3 residues: CASSESLGQNSLLHF. The CDR3 nucleotides are TGTGCCAGCAGTGAAAGTCTCGGACAGAATTCACTCCTCCACTTT.

This clonotype came up many times. V is TRBV7-2 and J is TRBJ1-5; maybe TRBD1 (5 bases). The ends were cut back, 6 bases at V and 5 bases at J, with 11 bases in the middle. The CDR3 length is 13 residues. Per germline, CDR1 SGHTA and CDR2 FQGNSA. This CDR3 is CASSRQPDQPQHF. The CDR3 DNA reads as TGTGCCAGCAGTCGACAGCCGGATCAGCCCCAGCATTTT.

This clonotype occurred many times. V is TRBV20-1 and J is TRBJ1-6; TRBD1 is a possible D gene (5 bases). The CDR3 runs to 15 residues. Germline V gene sequence: CDR1 DFQATT, CDR2 SNEGSKA (reference sequence). Between the trimmed V and J ends, which lost 3 bases and 3 bases, there was a span of 12 bases. The chain's CDR3 is CSARGLGSYNSPLHF. The CDR3 nucleotides are TGCAGTGCTAGGGGGCTGGGCAGCTATAATTCACCCCTCCACTTT.

This clonotype was counted at least ten times. The chain recombines TRBV6-2 or TRBV6-3 with TRBJ1-6, with 9 bases fitting TRBD1. The germline CDR1 and CDR2 sequences are MNHEY and SVGEGT. Losses at the gene ends were 0 bases for V and 3 bases for J; bases not matched to a gene: 9. This CDR3 has 19 residues. DNA for the CDR3: TGTGCCAGCAGTTACTCGAACAGGGGGCGCAAATTCTATAATTCACCCCTCCACTTT. Its protein product is CASSYSNRGRKFYNSPLHF.

The chain uses TRBV4-2 and TRBJ2-5, with 13 bases matching TRBD2. The CDR3 loop spans 17 amino acids. CDR1 is LGHNA and CDR2 is YNFKEQ in the germline V gene. V dropped 1 base and J dropped 0; count of bases not matched to a gene: 2. The CDR3 reads CASSQGLAGGHQETQYF. Here the CDR3 DNA reads TGTGCCAGCAGCCAAGGACTAGCGGGGGGACACCAAGAGACCCAGTACTTC.

This clonotype was seen many times. The chain couples TRBV12-3 or TRBV12-4 to TRBJ2-7, with 9 bases fitting TRBD1. After removal of 3 bases from V and 5 bases from J, the junction contained 11 bases not matched to a gene. This CDR3 is built from 16 residues. The CDR3 DNA sequence: TGTGCCAGCAGTTTCCACCGACAGGGGGAAACCGACGAGCAGTACTTC. Translated: CASSFHRQGETDEQYF.

This clonotype occurred a few times. This chain uses TRBV11-2 with TRBJ2-5; D ambiguous. This CDR3 contains 14 residues. CDR1 is SGHAT and CDR2 is FQNNGV in the germline V gene. V lost 3 bases and J lost 2, with 10 bases in between. CDR3: CASSFTFGQETQYF. Written as DNA, the CDR3 is TGTGCCAGCAGCTTCACGTTTGGGCAAGAGACCCAGTACTTC.

The chain has TRBV28 and TRBJ2-7, with TRBD1 matching over 12 bases. The CDR3 spans 17 residues. V dropped 5 bases and J dropped 5; count of bases not matched to a gene: 13. The germline V gene encodes CDR1 MDHEN and CDR2 SYDVKM. The CDR3 nucleotides read TGTGCCAGCAGTATGACCTCCGGGACAGGGGGCGCGGACGAGCAGTACTTC. It yields the protein CASSMTSGTGGADEQYF.

This clonotype was counted many times. J is TRBJ1-6 and V is TRBV20-1; TRBD1 matches 8 bases. This CDR3 contains 19 residues. Looked up from germline, CDR1 is DFQATT and CDR2 is SNEGSKA (reference sequence). V lost 0 bases to trimming and J lost 2 bases; unmatched junction nucleotides: 12. For the CDR3, the DNA is TGCAGTGCTAGAGAGGACAAAAACAGGGGGAGAACCTATAATTCACCCCTCCACTTT. The encoded protein is CSAREDKNRGRTYNSPLHF.

This clonotype was detected a few times. This sequence joins TRBV5-1 and TRBJ2-2; D gene ambiguous. The CDR3 totals 14 residues. Germline loops: CDR1 SGHRS, CDR2 YFSETQ. Trimming took 0 bases from V and 4 from J, leaving 7 bases between them. The CDR3 DNA sequence: TGCGCCAGCAGCTTGGTGCCGGCCACCGGGGAGCTGTTTTTT. Amino acid sequence: CASSLVPATGELFF.

This clonotype has just a few counts. The genes are TRBV19 and TRBJ1-6, with D maybe TRBD1 (5 bases). The V gene's germline CDR1 is LNHDA and CDR2 SQIVND (reference sequence). The CDR3 sequence is 17 residues long. Trimming cost V 3 bases and J 4 bases, with 16 bases left between them. The CDR3 reads CASSMSTDDSYNSPLHF. The CDR3 DNA reads TGTGCCAGTAGTATGTCGACCGACGACAGTTATAATTCACCCCTCCACTTT.

In this sample, this clonotype turned up a few times. V is TRBV5-1 and J is TRBJ2-2, with TRBD2 as a possible D gene (6 bases). CDR3 length: 14 amino acids. Per the germline V gene, CDR1 is SGHRS and CDR2 is YFSETQ. The ends were cut back, 3 bases at V and 1 base at J, with 7 bases in the middle. The CDR3 is CASSSGENTGELFF. DNA for the CDR3: TGCGCCAGCAGCTCGGGGGAGAACACCGGGGAGCTGTTTTTT. The whole variable domain, remainder taken from reference TRBV5-1 and TRBJ2-2, is KAGVTQTPRYLIKTRGQQVTLSCSPISGHRSVSWYQQTPGQGLQFLFEYFSETQRNKGNFPGRFSGRQFSNSRSEMNVSTLELGDSALYLCASSSGENTGELFFGEGSRLTVL.

This clonotype was seen more than once but under ten times. The chain links TRBV30 to TRBJ1-5, with 10 bases matching TRBD1. The trim removed 1 base at V and 6 bases at J, leaving 3 bases unmatched. CDR1 GTSNPN and CDR2 SVGIG come from the germline V gene (reference sequence). This CDR3 region has 14 residues. The DNA of the CDR3 is TGTGCCTGGAGTGCAGGACAGGGGGGTCAGCCCCAGCATTTT. Its translation: CAWSAGQGGQPQHF.

This clonotype was counted at least ten times. This chain connects TRBV12-3 or TRBV12-4 to TRBJ1-1; no clear D gene. Trimming shortened V by 4 bases and J by 5 bases, and 14 bases separated the two germline ends. The CDR3 has 14 amino acids. CDR3 sequence reads: CASSSDPHRTEAFF. CDR3 in DNA: TGTGCCAGCAGTTCCGACCCACACAGAACTGAAGCTTTCTTT.